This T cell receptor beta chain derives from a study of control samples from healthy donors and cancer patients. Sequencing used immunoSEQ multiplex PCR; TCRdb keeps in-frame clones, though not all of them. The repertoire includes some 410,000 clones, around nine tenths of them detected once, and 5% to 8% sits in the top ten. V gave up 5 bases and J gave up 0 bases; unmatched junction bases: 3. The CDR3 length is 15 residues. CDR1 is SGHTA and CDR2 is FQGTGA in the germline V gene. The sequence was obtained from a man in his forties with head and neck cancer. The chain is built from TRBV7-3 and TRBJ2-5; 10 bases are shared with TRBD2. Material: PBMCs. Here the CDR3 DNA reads TGTGCCAGCAGCCCTAGCGGGGGAAACCAAGAGACCCAGTACTTC. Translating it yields CASSPSGGNQETQYF.